This is a list of T cell receptor beta chains from one sample in a study of blood T cell repertoires in COVID-19. This table comes from immunoSEQ multiplex PCR, and its TCRdb copy is limited to in-frame clones, with some not included. There are 250,000 or so clones in the sample; 75% to 90% occur only once, and 3% lies in the top ten. Material for sequencing was peripheral blood. Receptors were obtained from a woman aged 25-40 years with active or convalescent COVID-19. The CDR3 runs from the conserved cysteine through the conserved F or W. D genes are given only for firm matches. Clone sizes are given selectively: once, few, many, or a class where the clone is expanded.

J: TRBJ2-2
D: TRBD1
V: TRBV5-4
size: .
DNA: TGTGCCAGCAGCTTGGTTGTCGGACAGGGGGCGCCCGGGGAGCTGTTTTTT
CDR3: CASSLVVGQGAPGELFF

J: TRBJ1-1
D: .
V: TRBV27
size: .
DNA: TGTGCCAGCAGTTTATCCGGGGGAAACACTGAAGCTTTCTTT
CDR3: CASSLSGGNTEAFF

J: TRBJ2-7
D: TRBD2
V: TRBV7-2
size: .
DNA: TGTGCCAGCAGCTCAGCGGGGGGGCCTTACGAGCAGTACTTC
CDR3: CASSSAGGPYEQYF

J: TRBJ1-2
D: TRBD1
V: TRBV18
size: .
DNA: TGTGCCAGCTCGCCGGTCGGACAGGAGTATGGCTACACCTTC
CDR3: CASSPVGQEYGYTF

J: TRBJ2-6
D: TRBD1
V: TRBV19
size: .
DNA: TGTGCCAGTAGTCTATCCGGGACAGGGGGCTCTGGGGCCAACGTCCTGACTTTC
CDR3: CASSLSGTGGSGANVLTF

J: TRBJ2-7
D: .
V: TRBV30
size: .
DNA: TGTGCCTGGAGTCTGCCGGGACACGGATCCTACGAGCAGTACTTC
CDR3: CAWSLPGHGSYEQYF

J: TRBJ2-3
D: .
V: TRBV7-9
size: .
DNA: TGTGCCAGCAGCTTAGGATTTGCAGGGGAAACAGATACGCAGTATTTT
CDR3: CASSLGFAGETDTQYF

J: TRBJ1-2
D: .
V: TRBV6-1
size: .
DNA: TGTGCCAGCAGTGAAGCCGGGAGGGGATACGGCTACACCTTC
CDR3: CASSEAGRGYGYTF

J: TRBJ1-2
D: .
V: TRBV5-1
size: .
DNA: TGCGCCAGCAGCTCAGGGATCACTAACTATGGCTACACCTTC
CDR3: CASSSGITNYGYTF

J: TRBJ1-5
D: .
V: TRBV4-1
size: .
DNA: TGCGCCAGCAGCCAAGACCTCAATCAGCCCCAGCATTTT
CDR3: CASSQDLNQPQHF

J: TRBJ1-1
D: .
V: TRBV9
size: .
DNA: TGTGCCAGCAGCCCGCCAGGGTACACTGAAGCTTTCTTT
CDR3: CASSPPGYTEAFF

J: TRBJ2-7
D: .
V: TRBV28
size: once
DNA: TGTGCCAGCAGTTTACCCCGCCAGGAAGGGGACTACGAGCAGTACTTC
CDR3: CASSLPRQEGDYEQYF

J: TRBJ2-3
D: TRBD2
V: TRBV9
size: .
DNA: TGTGCCAGCAGCGTTAGCGGGTACACAGATACGCAGTATTTT
CDR3: CASSVSGYTDTQYF

J: TRBJ1-6
D: .
V: TRBV27
size: .
DNA: TGTGCCAGCAGCCCCAGATATAATTCACCCCTCCACTTT
CDR3: CASSPRYNSPLHF

J: TRBJ2-3
D: .
V: TRBV5-1
size: .
DNA: TGCGCCAGCAGCTTAAGGGACACCCCAGATACGCAGTATTTT
CDR3: CASSLRDTPDTQYF

J: TRBJ2-1
D: TRBD2
V: TRBV7-2
size: .
DNA: TGTGCCAGCAGCTTATGGGGCGGGGGAATCAACAATGAGCAGTTCTTC
CDR3: CASSLWGGGINNEQFF